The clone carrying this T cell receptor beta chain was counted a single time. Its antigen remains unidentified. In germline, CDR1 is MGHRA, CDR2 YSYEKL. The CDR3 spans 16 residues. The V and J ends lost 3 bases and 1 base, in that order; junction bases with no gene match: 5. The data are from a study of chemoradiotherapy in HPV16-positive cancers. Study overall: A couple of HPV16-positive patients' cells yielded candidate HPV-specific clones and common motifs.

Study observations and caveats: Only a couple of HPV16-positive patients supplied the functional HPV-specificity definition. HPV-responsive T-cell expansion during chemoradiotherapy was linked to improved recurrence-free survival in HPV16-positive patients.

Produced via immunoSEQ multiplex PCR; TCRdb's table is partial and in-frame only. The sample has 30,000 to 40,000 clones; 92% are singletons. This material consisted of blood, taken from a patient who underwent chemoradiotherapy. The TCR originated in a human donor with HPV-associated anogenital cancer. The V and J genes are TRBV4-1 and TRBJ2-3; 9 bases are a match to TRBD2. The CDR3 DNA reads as TGCGCCAGCAGCCAGACTTTAGCGGGGGGCACAGATACGCAGTATTTT. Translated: CASSQTLAGGTDTQYF.